The source of this T cell receptor beta chain is a study of blood T cell repertoires in COVID-19. Across the study: Whether acute or convalescent, the COVID-19 samples came from the United States, Italy and Spain. In each case, the material was cDNA or gDNA derived from T cells, B-cell-depleted T cells, or PBMCs.

Profiling relied on immunoSEQ multiplex PCR, and the TCRdb table lists in-frame clones only, not all of them. The top ten hold 0.76% of the sample, which has 150,000 to 250,000 clones, around 95% seen once. The CDR3 has 18 residues. The germline V gene has CDR1 SGHAT and CDR2 FQNNGV. After removal of 0 bases from V and 0 bases from J, the junction contained 4 bases not matched to a gene. The sequenced sample consisted of peripheral blood. The V gene is TRBV11-2, the J gene TRBJ1-6, with TRBD1 matching 8 bases. This clonotype was obtained from a man aged 25-45 years with COVID-19, enrolled during active disease. The CDR3 DNA sequence: TGTGCCAGCAGCTTAGATGGACAGGGTCGCTCCTATAATTCACCCCTCCACTTT. Translated: CASSLDGQGRSYNSPLHF.